This is a list of T cell receptor beta chains from one sample in a study of human T cells and chemical hapten exposure. TCRdb recomputed calls from the 5' RACE reads with MiXCR, one row per CDR3 protein. This sample has 81,000 or so distinct CDR3 sequences, with 6.5% to 8.5% found just once. These receptors all stem from a male donor in good health. The CDR3 runs from the conserved cysteine through the conserved F or W. Fields, in order: clone size, V gene, CDR3 protein. Some rows mark clone size as missing; the rest say once, few, many or name a class of expanded clone.

-,TRBV7-2,CASSLAGTGTPTEAFF
-,TRBV19,CASSTETGGTGELFF
-,TRBV6-2/TRBV6-3,CASSEAGVWNEQFF
-,TRBV29-1,CSVESTASGRTADTQYF
few,TRBV5-1,CASSRGTGAGANVLTF
few,TRBV4-3,CASSQDTLSGGNTGELFF
-,TRBV7-6,CASSPRGGAASTDTQYF
few,TRBV27,CASSLSTGQRSEAFF
few,TRBV5-1,CASNPGGLYTDTQYF
-,TRBV6-1,CASSAGTATLNQPQHF
many,TRBV12-3/TRBV12-4,CASSLKGASGEAFF
many,TRBV20-1,CSATPTDVGNSPLHF
many,TRBV7-2,CASSPGTVNTGELFF
few,TRBV29-1,CSVAVAATEAFF
-,TRBV5-1,CASSLDRNSYEQYF
many,TRBV27,CASSMQGVLSYNEQFF
many,TRBV6-2/TRBV6-3,CASSYSQEANEQFF
-,TRBV10-3,CAISDLGGDTDTQYF
-,TRBV20-1,CSARDPSGAQATDTQYF
many,TRBV6-2/TRBV6-3,CASGSRGGAETQYF
many,TRBV7-9,CASSLPPGRGSYNEQFF
many,TRBV20-1,CSAPSGAGVNSPLHF
many,TRBV10-3,CAISKGGSTDTQYF
many,TRBV6-2/TRBV6-3,CASSRRTGGGEQFF
many,TRBV7-9,CASRPGQGREKLFF
few,TRBV2,CASTGQGREQPQHF
few,TRBV25-1,CASSEKEFSGANVLTF
-,TRBV2,CASSEEYIQPQHF
few,TRBV10-3,CAISETGATTNEKLFF
-,TRBV7-9,CASSPEAGAYNEKLFF
few,TRBV20-1,CSAKGLGTSGSRGDTGELFF
-,TRBV6-6,CASSYIAGGTYEQYF
few,TRBV7-2,CASSLGTGKNSPLHF
few,TRBV5-6,CASSLGQINQPQHF
many,TRBV7-9,CASSLGGGNTEAFF
-,TRBV29-1,CSVEDGLAVNNEQFF